Listed below are T cell receptor beta chains from one sample, sequenced in a study of blood T cell repertoires in COVID-19. Profiling relied on immunoSEQ multiplex PCR, and the TCRdb table lists in-frame clones only, not all of them. Here the sample spans 130,000 to 150,000 clones, 88% being singletons. The sample taken for sequencing was peripheral blood. These receptors came from a human donor in a cohort sampled during active COVID-19. Both conserved end residues are part of each CDR3. D genes are given only for firm matches. Rows give clone size only sometimes, using once, few, many, or a class for an expanded clone.

clone size	D gene	V gene	J gene	CDR3 protein	CDR3 DNA
NA	TRBD1	TRBV7-2	TRBJ2-7	CASSLGRDRRLTPLYEQYF	TGTGCCAGCAGCTTAGGTCGGGACAGAAGATTGACTCCCCTCTACGAGCAGTACTTC
NA	TRBD1	TRBV28	TRBJ1-5	CASTSKGVTGGPSNQPQHF	TGTGCCAGCACCTCGAAGGGGGTGACAGGGGGCCCGAGCAATCAGCCCCAGCATTTT
NA	NA	TRBV23-1	TRBJ2-1	CASTREGSSYNEQFF	TGCGCCAGCACCCGGGAAGGGAGCTCCTACAATGAGCAGTTCTTC
NA	NA	TRBV7-2	TRBJ2-7	CASSLDRVTHEQYF	TGTGCCAGCAGCTTAGACAGGGTAACCCACGAGCAGTACTTC
NA	TRBD1	TRBV11-2	TRBJ1-1	CASSFRTGNTEAFF	TGTGCCAGCAGCTTTAGGACAGGGAACACTGAAGCTTTCTTT
NA	TRBD2	TRBV6-1	TRBJ2-3	CASSGLARGPSTDTQYF	TGTGCCAGCAGTGGACTAGCGAGGGGCCCTAGCACAGATACGCAGTATTTT
NA	NA	TRBV9	TRBJ2-1	CASSEDRNHNEQFF	TGTGCCAGCAGCGAGGACAGAAATCACAATGAGCAGTTCTTC
NA	NA	TRBV5-3	TRBJ2-2	CASKQANTGELFF	TGTGCCAGCAAACAGGCGAACACCGGGGAGCTGTTTTTT
NA	TRBD2	TRBV9	TRBJ2-3	CASSKSGTSGTSTDTQYF	TGTGCCAGCAGCAAATCCGGGACTAGCGGGACTAGCACAGATACGCAGTATTTT
NA	TRBD1	TRBV6-2/TRBV6-3	TRBJ2-5	CASSPWGPGQGQETQYF	TGTGCCAGCAGTCCGTGGGGACCGGGACAGGGTCAAGAGACCCAGTACTTC
NA	NA	TRBV28	TRBJ1-1	CASSPSRGNTEAFF	TGTGCCAGCAGTCCGAGCAGGGGGAACACTGAAGCTTTCTTT
NA	NA	TRBV7-9	TRBJ1-1	CASSQIGNTEAFF	TGTGCCAGCAGCCAAATCGGGAACACTGAAGCTTTCTTT
once	TRBD2	TRBV10-3	TRBJ2-5	CAISVSGGEETQYF	TGTGCCATCAGTGTAAGCGGGGGGGAAGAGACCCAGTACTTC
once	TRBD1	TRBV5-8	TRBJ1-6	CASRLGQGNSPLHF	TGTGCCAGCCGATTGGGACAGGGTAATTCACCCCTCCACTTT
once	TRBD2	TRBV6-2/TRBV6-3	TRBJ2-1	CASSTRTSGTNHFEQFF	TGTGCCAGCAGTACCCGGACTAGCGGGACCAATCACTTTGAGCAGTTCTTC
NA	TRBD1	TRBV6-1	TRBJ1-2	CASSDGRGHGYTF	TGTGCCAGCAGTGACGGGAGGGGGCATGGCTACACCTTC
once	TRBD1	TRBV20-1	TRBJ1-5	CSASGRGLNQPQHF	TGCAGTGCTAGTGGCAGGGGGCTTAATCAGCCCCAGCATTTT
NA	NA	TRBV6-5	TRBJ1-4	CASSRGSATNEKLFF	TGTGCCAGCAGCCGCGGGAGCGCAACTAATGAAAAACTGTTTTTT
NA	NA	TRBV28	TRBJ1-5	CASSFPVGLRNQPQHF	TGTGCCAGCAGTTTCCCCGTGGGGCTCCGCAATCAGCCCCAGCATTTT
NA	NA	TRBV27	TRBJ2-3	CASSSRARGISTDTQYF	TGTGCCAGCAGTTCCCGGGCCAGGGGTATTAGCACAGATACGCAGTATTTT
NA	NA	TRBV3-1/TRBV3-2	TRBJ2-3	CASSYGQITSTDTQYF	TGTGCCAGCAGCTACGGACAGATTACTAGCACAGATACGCAGTATTTT
NA	NA	TRBV7-2	TRBJ1-1	CASIDSSLFEAFF	TGTGCCAGCATCGACTCCAGCTTATTTGAAGCTTTCTTT
NA	TRBD2	TRBV7-9	TRBJ2-1	CASSLAKLASNEQFF	TGTGCCAGCAGCTTAGCGAAACTAGCGAGCAATGAGCAGTTCTTC
NA	NA	TRBV5-4	TRBJ2-1	CASSSQLARGWNEQFF	TGTGCCAGCAGCTCCCAGCTAGCGAGGGGCTGGAATGAGCAGTTCTTC
NA	NA	TRBV5-8	TRBJ2-7	CASSLEPSSFYEQYF	TGTGCCAGCAGCTTGGAACCTAGCTCGTTCTACGAGCAGTACTTC
NA	TRBD2	TRBV9	TRBJ2-7	CASSVESSGGYEQYF	TGTGCCAGCAGCGTAGAATCTAGCGGGGGTTACGAGCAGTACTTC
NA	NA	TRBV4-1	TRBJ1-4	CASSRGQPENEKLFF	TGCGCCAGCAGCCGTGGACAGCCCGAGAATGAAAAACTGTTTTTT
NA	NA	TRBV5-3	TRBJ2-5	CARRWATYPQETQYF	TGTGCCAGAAGATGGGCCACATACCCACAAGAGACCCAGTACTTC
NA	TRBD2	TRBV7-2	TRBJ2-1	CASSPRTSGVNEQFF	TGTGCCAGCAGCCCGCGGACTAGCGGGGTAAATGAGCAGTTCTTC
NA	NA	TRBV5-8	TRBJ1-2	CASSSKEGPYGYTF	TGTGCCAGCAGCTCGAAGGAGGGGCCCTATGGCTACACCTTC
NA	NA	TRBV6-1	TRBJ1-2	CASSEGRRGNYGYTF	TGTGCCAGCAGTGAAGGTCGCAGGGGAAACTATGGCTACACCTTC
NA	NA	TRBV30	TRBJ1-5	CAWAVRDNQPQHF	TGTGCCTGGGCCGTCAGGGACAATCAGCCCCAGCATTTT
once	NA	TRBV7-8	TRBJ1-4	CASSRGRQGNEKLFF	TGTGCCAGCAGCCGGGGGCGGCAGGGGAATGAAAAACTGTTTTTT
once	TRBD2	TRBV7-7	TRBJ2-7	CASQDAGGSEQYF	TGTGCTAGTCAGGATGCGGGAGGGAGCGAGCAGTACTTC
NA	NA	TRBV7-2	TRBJ1-5	CASSLHRGNQPQHF	TGTGCCAGCAGCTTACACAGGGGCAATCAGCCCCAGCATTTT
NA	NA	TRBV12-3/TRBV12-4	TRBJ1-1	CASSFSTGIQAFF	TGTGCCAGCAGTTTCTCAACAGGGATACAAGCTTTCTTT
once	TRBD2	TRBV5-1	TRBJ2-3	CASSLAVSGSTDTQYF	TGCGCCAGCAGCTTGGCCGTTAGCGGGAGCACAGATACGCAGTATTTT
NA	TRBD1	TRBV5-1	TRBJ2-6	CASSPSNRGDGANVLTF	TGCGCCAGCAGCCCGAGCAACAGGGGCGACGGGGCCAACGTCCTGACTTTC
once	TRBD1	TRBV5-6	TRBJ2-7	CASSQTGGWDEQYF	TGTGCCAGCAGCCAGACAGGGGGCTGGGACGAGCAGTACTTC
NA	TRBD1	TRBV27	TRBJ1-1	CASSPRTGVGTEAFF	TGTGCCAGCAGTCCCCGGACAGGGGTCGGGACTGAAGCTTTCTTT
NA	NA	TRBV28	TRBJ2-7	CASRTRVPYEQYF	TGTGCCAGCAGGACCAGGGTGCCCTACGAGCAGTACTTC
NA	TRBD2	TRBV6-5	TRBJ2-3	CASSSPSGGTDTQYF	TGTGCCAGCAGCTCCCCTAGCGGGGGTACAGATACGCAGTATTTT
NA	TRBD1	TRBV6-5	TRBJ2-1	CASSYSHRGNNEQFF	TGTGCCAGCAGTTACTCGCACAGGGGTAATAATGAGCAGTTCTTC
NA	NA	TRBV28	TRBJ1-1	CASSPRVRTEAFF	TGTGCCAGCAGCCCCAGGGTACGGACTGAAGCTTTCTTT
NA	TRBD2	TRBV7-2	TRBJ2-1	CASSILAGGPNEQFF	TGTGCCAGCAGCATACTAGCGGGGGGTCCCAATGAGCAGTTCTTC
NA	NA	TRBV11-1	TRBJ2-3	CASSGSGLWGDTQYF	TGTGCCAGCAGCGGGAGCGGACTTTGGGGAGATACGCAGTATTTT
NA	TRBD1	TRBV12-3/TRBV12-4	TRBJ2-7	CASTTPTGDEQYF	TGTGCCAGCACCACCCCGACAGGGGACGAGCAGTACTTC
NA	TRBD1	TRBV5-1	TRBJ2-5	CASSWEGGRDREETQYF	TGCGCCAGCAGCTGGGAAGGGGGTCGGGACAGAGAAGAGACCCAGTACTTC
NA	TRBD1	TRBV2	TRBJ2-7	CASSEARTGGSEQYF	TGTGCCAGCAGTGAAGCGAGGACAGGGGGAAGCGAGCAGTACTTC
NA	NA	TRBV5-4	TRBJ2-3	CASSLGQDTDTQYF	TGTGCCAGCAGCTTGGGACAGGACACAGATACGCAGTATTTT
NA	NA	TRBV19	TRBJ2-6	CASSISTGPLSGANVLTF	TGTGCCAGTAGTATTTCAACAGGTCCTTTATCTGGGGCCAACGTCCTGACTTTC
NA	TRBD1	TRBV9	TRBJ2-1	CASSDGTGVYNEQFF	TGTGCCAGCAGCGACGGGACAGGGGTGTACAATGAGCAGTTCTTC
NA	NA	TRBV3-1/TRBV3-2	TRBJ2-7	CASSRGLRHPRSYEQYF	TGTGCCAGCAGCCGGGGACTCCGTCATCCCCGCTCCTACGAGCAGTACTTC